Below are 30 T cell receptor beta chains sequenced from a single sample in a study. TCRdb recomputed calls from the RT-PCR reads with MiXCR, one row per CDR3 protein. The sample has more than 550,000 distinct CDR3 sequences; 14% are singletons. The sequenced sample was memory CD4+ T cells from blood. These receptors were obtained from a female donor in good health, serving as a healthy control.

The chain links TRBV9 to TRBJ1-6, with D perhaps matching TRBD1 (6 bases). The CDR3 loop spans 17 amino acids. Germline V lookup: CDR1 SGDLS, CDR2 YYNGEE. V lost 3 bases and J 10 bases, leaving 23 bases between the germline ends. The DNA of the CDR3 is TGTGCCAGCAGCGACAGGGTTGAAGGGACAAGGCGCTCACCCCTCCACTTT. Translating gives CASSDRVEGTRRSPLHF.

This clonotype was observed many times. The rearrangement links TRBV12-3 or TRBV12-4 to TRBJ1-5; perhaps TRBD1 as D (6 bases). The V gene lost 5 bases and the J gene lost 6 bases, with 20 bases spanning the gap. This CDR3 region has 16 residues. The CDR3 DNA reads TGTGCCAGCAGTGGACGAACAGGGTCTTGGGGTCAGCCCCAGCATTTT. Protein sequence: CASSGRTGSWGQPQHF.

This clonotype was counted between two and nine times. The gene calls are TRBV7-2 and TRBJ1-6; no firm D call. The V gene's germline CDR1 is SGHTA and CDR2 FQGNSA. The CDR3 sequence is 13 residues long. V dropped 1 base and J dropped 10 bases, with 8 bases sitting between them. CDR3 amino acids: CASSLDLDSPLHF. CDR3 bases: TGTGCCAGCAGCTTAGATCTGGACTCACCCCTCCACTTT.

The V call is TRBV5-1, the J call TRBJ2-3; 7 bases map to TRBD2. The V gene's germline CDR1 is SGHRS and CDR2 YFSETQ. Trimming cost V 2 bases and J 9 bases; bases outside gene matches: 15. CDR3 length: 16 residues. The chain's CDR3 is CASSFASAGVLGTQYF. In nucleotides, the CDR3 is TGCGCCAGCAGCTTCGCCTCGGCGGGGGTTTTGGGGACGCAGTATTTT.

This clonotype has just a few counts. This sequence joins TRBV7-2 and TRBJ1-5; tentative D call: TRBD1 (6 bases). V gave up 1 base and J gave up 3 bases, with 16 bases separating them. The germline V gene encodes CDR1 SGHTA and CDR2 FQGNSA. This CDR3 comprises 17 residues. The CDR3 here is CASSLVSGGSFNQPQHF. CDR3 in DNA: TGTGCCAGCAGCTTAGTTTCGGGGGGCTCCTTCAATCAGCCCCAGCATTTT.

The chain uses TRBV18 and TRBJ2-2, with D unclear. Trimming pared 2 bases from V and 3 bases from J, leaving 7 bases between. The CDR3 covers 14 residues. Germline-derived CDR1 and CDR2 are KGHSH and LQKENI. CDR3 sequence (DNA): TGTGCCAGCTCACCAGGGGTCCACACCGGGGAGCTGTTTTTT. This translates into CASSPGVHTGELFF.

This clonotype occurred a few times. The genes are TRBV20-1 and TRBJ1-1; D remains ambiguous. The CDR3 covers 12 residues. The germline V gene encodes CDR1 DFQATT and CDR2 SNEGSKA (reference sequence). Trimming cost V 6 bases and J 3 bases, with 11 bases left between them. As DNA, the CDR3 is TGCAGTGCATGGAGAAGGGACACTGAAGCTTTCTTT. Protein: CSAWRRDTEAFF.

This clonotype was observed a few times. This chain links TRBV6-5 with TRBJ2-1, with D maybe TRBD2 (6 bases). The CDR3 is 13 amino acids. Germline V gene lookup returns CDR1 MNHEY and CDR2 SVGAGI. The V gene lost 10 bases and the J gene lost 4 bases, with 14 bases spanning the gap. This CDR3 is CATRESRYNEQFF. In DNA, the CDR3 is TGTGCCACCCGGGAGAGCCGTTACAATGAGCAGTTCTTC.

This clonotype was counted only a few times. The chain uses TRBV20-1 and TRBJ1-6; D is uncertain. Trimming stripped 5 bases from V and 0 bases from J, with 14 bases between. This CDR3 contains 16 residues. Germline CDR1 and CDR2: DFQATT and SNEGSKA (reference sequence). The CDR3 loop reads CSADPPTSSYNSPLHF. CDR3 coding DNA: TGCAGTGCTGATCCCCCGACGAGCTCCTATAATTCACCCCTCCACTTT.

This rearrangement joins TRBV18 to TRBJ2-3, with TRBD1 identical over 8 bases. Germline values: CDR1 KGHSH, CDR2 LQKENI. The CDR3 has 17 residues. J gave up 0 bases and V 0 bases, and 5 bases lay outside the gene matches. Here the CDR3 DNA reads TGTGCCAGCTCACCACCCCGGACAGGGCCGAGCACAGATACGCAGTATTTT. Translated, it gives CASSPPRTGPSTDTQYF.

The gene calls are TRBV28 and TRBJ2-3; a weak D match, TRBD2 (6 bases). Germline-derived CDR1 and CDR2 are MDHEN and SYDVKM. This CDR3 has 15 amino acids. Trimming cost V 8 bases and J 0 bases, with 15 bases left between them. The CDR3 region has the DNA TGTGCCAGCCCTCCCCCACGGGGGAGCACAGATACGCAGTATTTT. Its translation: CASPPPRGSTDTQYF.

Only one count was recorded for this clonotype. The chain links TRBV18 to TRBJ1-5; a possible D gene is TRBD1 (6 bases). Germline values: CDR1 KGHSH, CDR2 LQKENI. Deletions cut 3 bases from V and 0 bases from J, with 18 bases between. The CDR3 sequence is 18 residues long. CDR3 nucleotide sequence: TGTGCCAGCTCACCGAATCGTCCCGGGACAACTAGCAATCAGCCCCAGCATTTT. It translates to CASSPNRPGTTSNQPQHF.

The rearrangement uses TRBV20-1 and TRBJ2-3, with TRBD1 identical over 8 bases. Looked up from germline, CDR1 is DFQATT and CDR2 is SNEGSKA (reference sequence). The CDR3 loop spans 13 amino acids. J lost 3 bases, V lost 7 bases, and 6 bases had no gene match. CDR3: CSVVHRGTDTQYF. The CDR3 coding sequence is TGCAGTGTCGTTCACAGGGGGACAGATACGCAGTATTTT.

This clonotype came up a few times. This sequence joins TRBV20-1 and TRBJ2-7; D remains unclear. The CDR3 length is 13 residues. Trimming cost V 3 bases and J 1 base, with 10 bases left between them. CDR1 is DFQATT, CDR2 SNEGSKA, per germline (reference sequence). The CDR3 reads CSASHRFSYEQYF. As DNA, the CDR3 is TGCAGTGCTAGTCACAGATTTTCCTACGAGCAGTACTTC.

The sample holds many counts of this clonotype. V gene TRBV6-5 combines with J gene TRBJ2-7; a possible D gene is TRBD2 (7 bases). V was cut by 2 bases and J by 10 bases, with 12 bases left in between. This CDR3 region has 12 residues. Germline V gives CDR1 MNHEY, CDR2 SVGAGI. The CDR3 DNA reads as TGTGCCAGCAGTTACCCCGGGGGGCCCCAGTACTTC. Its translation: CASSYPGGPQYF.

This clonotype was detected a few times. The chain combines TRBV20-1 with TRBJ1-5; 8 positions agree with TRBD1. The CDR3 loop spans 17 amino acids. Germline V gives CDR1 DFQATT, CDR2 SNEGSKA (reference sequence). After removal of 5 bases from V and 0 bases from J, the junction contained 12 bases not matched to a gene. The CDR3 sequence is CSAVGTGFYHSNQPQHF. In DNA form, the CDR3 reads TGCAGTGCTGTCGGGACAGGCTTCTACCATAGCAATCAGCCCCAGCATTTT.

This clonotype came up a few times. The chain recombines TRBV11-2 with TRBJ2-3, with D perhaps matching TRBD1 (5 bases). The V and J ends lost 3 bases and 6 bases respectively, with 13 bases between them. The CDR3 runs to 14 residues. Germline CDR1 and CDR2: SGHAT and FQNNGV. The CDR3: CASSFLGAGDTQYF. The DNA of the CDR3 is TGTGCCAGCAGCTTTTTAGGGGCAGGGGATACGCAGTATTTT.

This clonotype was recorded many times. The rearrangement joins TRBV4-1 to TRBJ1-2, with 9 bases identical to TRBD1. Germline V gives CDR1 MGHRA, CDR2 YSYEKL. J lost 2 bases, V lost 3 bases, and 4 bases had no gene match. This CDR3 is built from 15 residues. The CDR3 sequence is CASSHPTGGNYGYTF. CDR3 DNA sequence: TGCGCCAGCAGCCACCCGACAGGGGGAAACTATGGCTACACCTTC.

The chain combines TRBV11-2 with TRBJ2-3; D ambiguous. The V end lost 3 bases, the J end lost 6 bases, and 4 bases lay between the germline ends. The V gene's germline CDR1 is SGHAT and CDR2 FQNNGV. The CDR3 has 11 amino acids. The CDR3 nucleotides read TGTGCCAGCAGCTTTGACGATACGCAGTATTTT. This codes for CASSFDDTQYF. The full variable domain, completed using reference TRBV11-2 and TRBJ2-3, is EAGVAQSPRYKIIEKRQSVAFWCNPISGHATLYWYQQILGQGPKLLIQFQNNGVVDDSQLPKDRFSAERLKGVDSTLKIQPAKLEDSAVYLCASSFDDTQYFGPGTRLTVL.

This clonotype appeared many times. The V and J genes are TRBV6-1 and TRBJ2-1; D might be TRBD2 (5 bases). CDR1 is MNHNS and CDR2 is SASEGT in the germline V gene. V was trimmed by 6 bases and J by 6 bases, leaving 15 bases between them. This CDR3 contains 14 residues. Here the CDR3 reads CASRGGPTGNEQFF. The CDR3 DNA reads as TGTGCCAGCAGAGGAGGACCGACTGGCAATGAGCAGTTCTTC.

The rearrangement uses TRBV7-2 and TRBJ2-1, with D possibly called TRBD1 or TRBD2 (5 bases each). CDR3 length: 14 amino acids. The V gene lost 7 bases and the J gene lost 4 bases, with 14 bases spanning the gap. Germline CDR1 SGHTA, CDR2 FQGNSA. The CDR3 sequence is CASTWGNGYNEQFF. The CDR3 nucleotides are TGTGCCAGCACCTGGGGGAACGGATACAATGAGCAGTTCTTC. The entire variable domain, with the rest obtained from reference TRBV7-2 and TRBJ2-1, is as follows: GAGVSQSPSNKVTEKGKDVELRCDPISGHTALYWYRQSLGQGLEFLIYFQGNSAPDKSGLPSDRFSAERTGGSVSTLTIQRTQQEDSAVYLCASTWGNGYNEQFFGPGTRLTVL.

The V and J genes are TRBV6-1 and TRBJ1-5; the D is unclear. V lost 1 base to trimming and J lost 5 bases, with 12 bases between them. The length of the CDR3 is 15 residues. Germline CDR1 and CDR2: MNHNS and SASEGT. The CDR3 region is CASSEVLRSDQPQHF. The CDR3 nucleotides are TGTGCCAGCAGTGAAGTTTTAAGGTCCGATCAGCCCCAGCATTTT.

This clonotype has a count of ten or more. The chain links TRBV29-1 to TRBJ2-3; 11 bases align to TRBD2. The CDR3 runs to 13 residues. The V gene end was trimmed by 5 bases and the J gene end by 4 bases; junction bases not matched to a gene: 2. Germline V CDR1 and CDR2: SQVTM, ANQGSEA. CDR3 sequence reads: CSVLAGGADTQYF. CDR3 coding DNA: TGCAGCGTTCTAGCGGGAGGCGCAGATACGCAGTATTTT.

This clonotype was seen more than once but under ten times. The chain couples TRBV30 to TRBJ1-6; D uncertain. This CDR3 spans 15 amino acids. Germline CDR1 GTSNPN, CDR2 SVGIG (reference sequence). V lost 0 bases and J 9 bases, leaving 15 bases between the germline ends. For the CDR3, the DNA is TGTGCCTGGAGTGTAATGGGGAAAGGGCCTTCACCCCTCCACTTT. Translated: CAWSVMGKGPSPLHF.

This chain uses TRBV5-1 with TRBJ2-3; TRBD2 agrees at 14 bases. This CDR3 contains 16 residues. Germline values: CDR1 SGHRS, CDR2 YFSETQ. The V segment lost 4 bases and the J segment 5 bases; nucleotides outside the gene matches: 6. The CDR3 DNA is TGCGCCAGCAGCCTCCAGACTAGCGGGGGGGGAGATACGCAGTATTTT. This gives the protein CASSLQTSGGGDTQYF.

CDR3: CASSSERGAEAFF. For the CDR3, the DNA is TGCGCCAGCAGCTCGGAGAGGGGCGCTGAAGCTTTCTTT. The chain couples TRBV5-1 to TRBJ1-1; maybe TRBD1 (5 bases). The V end lost 3 bases, the J end lost 6 bases, and 12 bases lay between the germline ends. CDR3 length equals 13 residues. Per the germline V gene, CDR1 is SGHRS and CDR2 is YFSETQ.

This clonotype was seen a few times. V gene TRBV5-8 combines with J gene TRBJ1-2; D uncertain. The CDR3 is 13 residues long. The germline V and J ends were trimmed by 3 bases and 6 bases, with 12 bases remaining between them. In germline, CDR1 is SGHTS, CDR2 YDEGEE. The CDR3 bases are TGTGCCAGCAGCTCCCAGGAATTGGATGGCTACACCTTC. Translating gives CASSSQELDGYTF.

This clonotype was picked up a small number of times. The chain links TRBV10-3 to TRBJ1-2, with a possible D match to TRBD1 (6 bases). In germline, CDR1 is ENHRY, CDR2 SYGVKD. CDR3 length: 13 residues. The V end lost 8 bases, the J end lost 6 bases, and 16 bases lay between the germline ends. The CDR3 protein is CAIPQHRGDGYTF. The DNA of the CDR3 is TGTGCCATCCCTCAACATAGGGGGGATGGCTACACCTTC.

The chain joins TRBV5-1 to TRBJ1-5; 9 positions match TRBD1. V was clipped by 6 bases and J by 4 bases; unmatched bases: 5. Germline V gene lookup returns CDR1 SGHRS and CDR2 YFSETQ. This CDR3 spans 14 amino acids. The DNA for the CDR3 is TGCGCCAGCAAAGAGGGACAGGGTAATCAGCCCCAGCATTTT. Translated, it gives CASKEGQGNQPQHF.

This clonotype is a singleton in its sample. The chain carries TRBV5-4 and TRBJ2-3; D remains ambiguous. CDR3 size: 13 residues. V was trimmed by 3 bases and J by 5 bases, leaving 10 bases between them. Per germline, CDR1 SGHNT and CDR2 YYREEE (reference sequence). As DNA, the CDR3 is TGTGCCAGCAGCTCACATTTCTTAGATACGCAGTATTTT. The encoded protein is CASSSHFLDTQYF. Full variable domain (rest looked up from reference TRBV5-4 and TRBJ2-3): ETGVTQSPTHLIKTRGQQVTLRCSSQSGHNTVSWYQQALGQGPQFIFQYYREEENGRGNFPPRFSGLQFPNYSSELNVNALELDDSALYLCASSSHFLDTQYFGPGTRLTVL.